One sample yielded the 9 T cell receptor beta chains listed below, sequenced in a study of pediatric ulcerative colitis. The rectum was sampled with one to two pinch biopsies at colonoscopy. TCRdb keeps only in-frame clones here, not all; method: immunoSEQ multiplex PCR. The sample lists 30,000 to 35,000 clones, roughly three quarters occurring once. The sample consisted of gut tissue. The receptor source for this set is a boy between 10 and 17 years old with mild ulcerative colitis.

This chain links TRBV7-3 with TRBJ2-1; D not resolved. Trimming pared 1 base from V and 0 bases from J, leaving 7 bases between. The CDR3 consists of 15 residues. The germline V gene has CDR1 SGHTA and CDR2 FQGTGA. The CDR3 DNA reads TGTGCCAGCAGCTTAAGAGAGAGCTCCTACAATGAGCAGTTCTTC. Protein sequence: CASSLRESSYNEQFF.

The chain's CDR3 is CAAGQGFTWNYGYTF. The CDR3 DNA is TGTGCGGCGGGACAGGGGTTTACATGGAACTATGGCTACACCTTC. This chain joins TRBV6-1 and TRBJ1-2; 10 nucleotides agree with TRBD1. This CDR3 spans 15 amino acids. The germline V gene encodes CDR1 MNHNS and CDR2 SASEGT.

V is TRBV11-2 and J is TRBJ1-3; D unclear. V gave up 2 bases and J gave up 2 bases, with 10 bases separating them. The CDR3 consists of 15 residues. Germline V gene sequence: CDR1 SGHAT, CDR2 FQNNGV. The CDR3 here is CASSLIRMAGNTIYF. Written as DNA, the CDR3 is TGTGCCAGCAGCTTAATACGAATGGCTGGAAACACCATATATTTT.

This chain links TRBV18 with TRBJ1-4; 8 bases are shared with TRBD1. Germline assignment: CDR1 KGHSH and CDR2 LQKENI. V was clipped by 4 bases and J by 5 bases; unmatched bases: 9. The CDR3 consists of 16 residues. DNA for the CDR3: TGTGCCAGCTCACGGGGACAGGCCCAATGGAATGAAAAACTGTTTTTT. Protein sequence: CASSRGQAQWNEKLFF.

The chain carries TRBV4-1 and TRBJ1-2; TRBD1 matches 8 bases. CDR1 and CDR2 (germline): MGHRA, YSYEKL. Germline trimming cut 2 bases from V and 8 bases from J; bases unmatched to any gene: 7. This CDR3 has 14 residues. The CDR3 DNA reads as TGCGCCAGCAGCCAACCAGGACAGGGCCCAGGCTACACCTTC. Translated: CASSQPGQGPGYTF.

The rearrangement links TRBV30 to TRBJ2-1; no clear D. The CDR3 is 12 residues long. V was pared by 7 bases and J by 4 bases, with 11 bases between. CDR1 and CDR2 (germline): GTSNPN, SVGIG (reference sequence). The DNA of the CDR3 is TGTGCCTCCCGCGGAGCTTACAATGAGCAGTTCTTC. Its protein product is CASRGAYNEQFF.

This clone has only one observation. The genes are TRBV27 and TRBJ1-4; D gene unclear. CDR1 MNHEY and CDR2 SMNVEV come from the germline V gene (reference sequence). V was clipped by 5 bases and J by 3 bases, with 10 bases between them. The CDR3 loop spans 14 amino acids. The chain's CDR3 is CASSPRRANEKLFF. As DNA, the CDR3 is TGTGCCAGCAGTCCTCGGAGGGCTAATGAAAAACTGTTTTTT.

This clone has a single count. The CDR3 nucleotides read TGTGCCAGCAGCCAAAAAACCGGGGCCCCGGGGCGCTATGGCTACACCTTC. Translating it yields CASSQKTGAPGRYGYTF. The V gene is TRBV14, the J gene TRBJ1-2; perhaps TRBD1 as D (5 bases). This CDR3 has 17 residues. The V gene's germline CDR1 is SGHDN and CDR2 FVKESK. V lost 2 bases, J lost 4 bases, and 20 bases lay in between.

The gene calls are TRBV6-1 and TRBJ1-2; D remains unclear. V was pared by 6 bases and J by 7 bases, with 15 bases between. Germline lookup yields CDR1 MNHNS and CDR2 SASEGT. The CDR3 is 13 residues long. CDR3 DNA: TGTGCCAGCAGGGGGAGGGTTGTCGGTGGCTACACCTTC. Protein: CASRGRVVGGYTF.